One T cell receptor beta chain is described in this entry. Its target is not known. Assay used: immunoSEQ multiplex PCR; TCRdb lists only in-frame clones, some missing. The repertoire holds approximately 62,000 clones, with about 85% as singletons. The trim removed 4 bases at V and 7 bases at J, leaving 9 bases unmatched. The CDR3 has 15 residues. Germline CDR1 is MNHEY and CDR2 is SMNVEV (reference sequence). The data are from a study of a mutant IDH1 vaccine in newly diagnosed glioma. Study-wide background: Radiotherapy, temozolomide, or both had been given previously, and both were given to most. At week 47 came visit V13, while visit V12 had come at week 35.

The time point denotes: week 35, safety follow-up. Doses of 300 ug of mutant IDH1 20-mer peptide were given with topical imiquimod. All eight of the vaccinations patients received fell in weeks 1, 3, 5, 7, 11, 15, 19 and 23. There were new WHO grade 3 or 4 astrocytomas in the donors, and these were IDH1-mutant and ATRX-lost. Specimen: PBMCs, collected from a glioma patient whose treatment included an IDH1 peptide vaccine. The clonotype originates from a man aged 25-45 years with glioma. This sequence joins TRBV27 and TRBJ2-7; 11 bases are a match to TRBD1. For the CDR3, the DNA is TGTGCCAGCAGTTGGGGGACAGGGGGTGACGAAGAGCAGTACTTC. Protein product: CASSWGTGGDEEQYF.